This record concerns one T cell receptor (beta chain) sequence. Its target is not known. This sample was taken from a study of cytomegalovirus exposure and HLA in healthy donors. Points from the study as a whole: Through in vitro validation, a few CMV-associated chains were shown to be specific for CMV antigens.

Trimming took 6 bases from V and 6 from J; bases not matched to a gene: 4. Germline-derived CDR1 and CDR2 are MNHEY and SVGAGI. This CDR3 is 13 amino acids long. Produced via immunoSEQ multiplex PCR; TCRdb's table is partial and in-frame only. The table has 150,000 to 200,000 clones, roughly 86% seen once. This chain joins TRBV6-5 and TRBJ2-1; TRBD1 matches 8 bases. The sequence was collected from a man between 18 and 29 years old in good health and CMV-seropositive. The sequencing input was PBMCs. DNA of the CDR3: TGTGCCAGCAGATCCGGGACAGGCAATGAGCAGTTCTTC. Translation gives CASRSGTGNEQFF.